This T cell receptor (beta chain) was sequenced during a study of cytomegalovirus exposure and HLA in healthy donors. Study in general: An earlier analysis identified 117 million unique TCR beta sequences in about 170 million T cells.

Primers: 60 Vbeta forward and 13 Jbeta reverse. Libraries were prepared by immunoSEQ multiplex PCR; TCRdb keeps only in-frame clonotypes and omits some of them. The sample consists of approximately 200,000 clones, 84% of them appearing once. This clone is a singleton in its sample. No antigen is known for it. Whole-study results and caveats: Per a later analysis, HLA-associated TCR beta chains showed more clonal expansion than other, equally common TCR beta chains. It was confirmed in vitro that a few of the CMV-associated chains were specific for CMV antigens. HLA restriction was apparent for most CMV-associated TCR beta chains in a later analysis.

The germline CDR1 and CDR2 sequences are SEHNR and FQNEAQ (reference sequence). The CDR3 extends over 14 amino acids. The V and J ends lost 1 base and 6 bases, in that order; junction bases with no gene match: 2. The receptor's source is a boy aged 5 to 17 in good health and CMV-seronegative. Sequences were obtained from PBMCs. V gene TRBV7-9 combines with J gene TRBJ1-5; the match to TRBD1 covers 8 bases. The CDR3 nucleotides read TGTGCCAGCAGCTTAGGCAGGGGGCTTCAGCCCCAGCATTTT. Translated, it gives CASSLGRGLQPQHF.